Below, 25 T cell receptor beta chains from the same sample are listed, as sequenced in a study of T cells in Graves' hyperthyroidism and ophthalmopathy. Amplification yielded TCR beta CDR3 regions, with RNA transcripts as the source. The TCR CDR3 first-round RT-PCR relied on the HTBI primer set. Each CDR3 protein gets one entry after TCRdb re-called the multiplex PCR reads with MiXCR. The top ten hold 15% to 20% of the sample, which has over 450,000 distinct CDR3 sequences, approximately 14% seen once. The sequenced sample was blood. The receptors were gathered from a woman aged 18-30 years with Graves' hyperthyroidism.

This clonotype was counted ten times or more. This chain uses TRBV11-2 with TRBJ2-7; 8 bases are a match to TRBD1. The CDR3 consists of 14 residues. Trimming removed 5 bases from V and 0 bases from J; junction bases left unmatched: 3. Germline V gene lookup returns CDR1 SGHAT and CDR2 FQNNGV. The CDR3 bases are TGTGCCAGCAGCCGGACAGGGTTCTCCTACGAGCAGTACGTC. This translates into CASSRTGFSYEQYV.

This sequence joins TRBV6-1 and TRBJ2-7; D uncertain. Trimming cost V 5 bases and J 0 bases, with 20 bases left between them. This CDR3 contains 17 residues. Germline CDR1 reads MNHNS; CDR2 reads SASEGT. The CDR3 region is CASSYLSSDQSSYEQYF. The CDR3 DNA is TGTGCCAGCAGTTATCTCTCCTCGGACCAGAGCTCCTACGAGCAGTACTTC.

This clonotype was counted many times. The chain combines TRBV5-6 with TRBJ1-4; D gene unclear. With 5 bases removed from V and 10 bases from J, the gap between germline ends came to 12 bases. Germline CDR1 reads SGHDT; CDR2 reads YYEEEE. The CDR3 covers 12 residues. The CDR3 reads CASSEDPGKLFF. Here the CDR3 DNA reads TGTGCCAGCAGTGAAGACCCGGGAAAACTGTTTTTT.

This clonotype showed up just a few times. The chain carries TRBV2 and TRBJ2-2; 7 positions agree with TRBD1. The CDR3 contains 18 residues. Germline V gene lookup returns CDR1 SNHLY and CDR2 FYNNEI. J gave up 0 bases and V 7 bases, and 14 bases lay outside the gene matches. The CDR3 DNA follows: TGTGCCAGCATTGGCCGAATACGAGGGGGCCCGAACACCGGGGAGCTGTTTTTT. It codes for CASIGRIRGGPNTGELFF. Drawing the rest from reference TRBV2 and TRBJ2-2, the complete variable domain is EPEVTQTPSHQVTQMGQEVILRCVPISNHLYFYWYRQILGQKVEFLVSFYNNEISEKSEIFDDQFSVERPDGSNFTLKIRSTKLEDSAMYFCASIGRIRGGPNTGELFFGEGSRLTVL.

This clonotype came up many times. The J gene is TRBJ1-4, the V gene TRBV12-3 or TRBV12-4; 8 nucleotides match TRBD1. CDR3 size: 17 residues. J lost 0 bases, V lost 10 bases, and 13 bases had no gene match. The CDR3 here is CATQGARDYTTNEKLFF. CDR3 bases: TGTGCCACCCAGGGGGCCAGAGACTATACAACTAATGAAAAACTGTTTTTT.

This clonotype was detected ten times or more. V and J are TRBV12-3 or TRBV12-4 and TRBJ1-1; D call uncertain. Trimming took off 10 bases at V and 13 bases at J, with 19 bases between the two ends. The CDR3 has 11 residues. This CDR3 is CAIKGAGGGFF. The CDR3 DNA is TGTGCCATAAAGGGCGCGGGTGGAGGTTTCTTT.

This clonotype was seen just once. The V and J genes are TRBV29-1 and TRBJ2-1; D remains ambiguous. The end of the DNA fits TRBJ2-7 better, so the J call may be wrong. The CDR3 has 12 amino acids. Per germline, CDR1 SQVTM and CDR2 ANQGSEA. CDR3 nucleotide sequence: TGCAGCGTACGGATCCTTTCGGGTGAGCAGTACGTC. It yields the protein CSVRILSGEQYV.

At least ten counts were recorded for this clonotype. This chain links TRBV7-9 with TRBJ2-1; 7 bases align to TRBD2. V was pared by 1 base and J by 1 base, with 1 base of the junction left unmatched. The CDR3 runs to 15 residues. CDR1 is SEHNR, CDR2 FQNEAQ, per germline (reference sequence). The chain's CDR3 is CASSLGGGSYNEQFF. The CDR3 nucleotides are TGTGCCAGCAGCTTAGGCGGGGGATCCTACAATGAGCAGTTCTTC.

This sequence joins TRBV20-1 and TRBJ2-5, with D maybe TRBD2 (5 bases). Trimming took off 5 bases at V and 6 bases at J, with 13 bases between the two ends. This CDR3 is 12 amino acids long. CDR1 and CDR2 from the germline V gene are DFQATT and SNEGSKA (reference sequence). CDR3 sequence reads: CSAVNPGKTQYF. CDR3 nucleotides: TGCAGTGCTGTCAACCCCGGGAAGACCCAGTACTTC.

The chain couples TRBV5-1 to TRBJ2-5; D is possibly TRBD1 (6 bases). V lost 3 bases, J lost 3 bases, and 24 bases lay in between. The germline gives CDR1 SGHRS, CDR2 YFSETQ. The CDR3 runs 18 residues. The CDR3 nucleotides read TGCGCCAGCAGCTCCCTTTTTTCGGGGCCCAAGGGGGAAGAGACCCAGTACTTC. Its translation: CASSSLFSGPKGEETQYF.

The chain employs TRBV9 and TRBJ1-3; the D is unclear. Trimming left V 3 bases short and J 3 bases short, with 10 bases between. The CDR3 sequence is 14 residues long. Germline-derived CDR1 and CDR2 are SGDLS and YYNGEE. CDR3 sequence reads: CASSAPRDGNTIYF. CDR3 nucleotides: TGTGCCAGCAGCGCCCCCCGGGATGGAAACACCATATATTTT.

In its sample, this clonotype was seen a few times. J is TRBJ2-1 and V is TRBV3-1; 15 bases align to TRBD2. Trimming cost V 0 bases and J 4 bases; bases outside gene matches: 7. The CDR3 consists of 19 residues. Germline lookup yields CDR1 LGHDT and CDR2 YNNKEL (reference sequence). CDR3 sequence reads: CASSQEPGLAGGRYNEQFF. The CDR3 region has the DNA TGTGCCAGCAGCCAAGAACCGGGACTAGCGGGAGGAAGGTACAATGAGCAGTTCTTC.

This clonotype was counted ten times or more. V gene TRBV24-1 combines with J gene TRBJ2-1; 7 positions match TRBD2. Per the germline V gene, CDR1 is KGHDR and CDR2 is SFDVKD. This CDR3 spans 15 amino acids. Trimming cost V 4 bases and J 3 bases; bases outside gene matches: 5. The CDR3 DNA follows: TGTGCCACCAGTGAAGCGGGACGCGACTACAATGAGCAGTTCTTC. This encodes CATSEAGRDYNEQFF.

In this sample, this clonotype turned up a few times. The J gene is TRBJ2-7, the V gene TRBV27, with 7 bases identical to TRBD2. Unmatched junction bases numbered 7, after V lost 5 bases and J lost 6 bases. This CDR3 has 13 amino acids. The V gene's germline CDR1 is MNHEY and CDR2 SMNVEV (reference sequence). The CDR3 sequence: CASSPGRFVEQYF. The CDR3 coding sequence is TGTGCCAGCAGTCCCGGGAGGTTCGTCGAGCAGTACTTC.

This clonotype has ten or more counts. The chain combines TRBV12-3 or TRBV12-4 with TRBJ2-7; 9 nucleotides line up with TRBD2. The CDR3 sequence is 15 residues long. J gave up 7 bases and V 3 bases, and 10 bases lay outside the gene matches. CDR3 DNA: TGTGCCAGCAGTTTTGGTGCTAGCGGGATTGAAGAGCAGTACGTC. Protein: CASSFGASGIEEQYV.

This clonotype has a count of ten or more. The chain uses TRBV5-1 and TRBJ2-6; 8 nucleotides agree with TRBD1. The CDR3 runs to 17 residues. Germline V lookup: CDR1 SGHRS, CDR2 YFSETQ. V trimming: 2 bases; J trimming: 0 bases; junction bases outside the gene matches: 4. The chain's CDR3 is CASSFGTGRSGANVLTF. The CDR3 nucleotides read TGCGCCAGCAGCTTCGGGACAGGCCGCTCTGGGGCCAACGTCCTGACTTTC. The variable domain in full, completed from reference TRBV5-1 and TRBJ2-6, reads KAGVTQTPRYLIKTRGQQVTLSCSPISGHRSVSWYQQTPGQGLQFLFEYFSETQRNKGNFPGRFSGRQFSNSRSEMNVSTLELGDSALYLCASSFGTGRSGANVLTFGAGSRLTVL.

V usage is TRBV6-1 and J usage is TRBJ1-3, with D tentatively TRBD1 (6 bases). This CDR3 has 14 residues. Trimming cost V 8 bases and J 2 bases, with 13 bases left between them. Looked up from germline, CDR1 is MNHNS and CDR2 is SASEGT. DNA for the CDR3: TGTGCCAGCGGCCTCCAGGGGACTGGAAACACCATATATTTT. It codes for CASGLQGTGNTIYF.

J is TRBJ2-1 and V is TRBV11-2; TRBD2 matches 14 bases. Trimming at V came to 7 bases and at J to 5 bases, leaving 4 bases not matched to a gene. Germline CDR1 reads SGHAT; CDR2 reads FQNNGV. This CDR3 is 15 amino acids long. The CDR3 DNA reads TGTGCCAGCACCAAGGGACTAGCGGGAGACAATGAGCAGTTCTTC. It specifies CASTKGLAGDNEQFF.

This clonotype was detected a few times. The rearrangement links TRBV6-1 to TRBJ2-1; D gene ambiguous. The CDR3 is made up of 14 amino acids. Germline lookup yields CDR1 MNHNS and CDR2 SASEGT. V gave up 5 bases and J gave up 0 bases, with 8 bases separating them. The CDR3 loop is CASSQLNSYNEQFF. In DNA, the CDR3 is TGTGCCAGCAGTCAACTAAACTCCTACAATGAGCAGTTCTTC.

This clonotype was counted ten times or more. V and J are TRBV6-1 and TRBJ1-1; 8 bases agree with TRBD1. Germline V gene lookup returns CDR1 MNHNS and CDR2 SASEGT. With 3 bases clipped from V and 11 bases from J, the junction kept 23 bases outside the gene matches. The CDR3 runs to 18 residues. The CDR3 coding sequence is TGTGCCAGCAGTGATATTAGGACAGGGCGGCGGTTTGGACTGAACGCTTTCTTT. It translates to CASSDIRTGRRFGLNAFF.

This clonotype was detected ten times or more. The chain links TRBV6-5 to TRBJ1-1; the D is unclear. The germline CDR1 and CDR2 sequences are MNHEY and SVGAGI. CDR3 length equals 15 residues. The V and J ends lost 0 bases and 4 bases respectively, with 12 bases between them. The CDR3 sequence: CASSYSFPTRTEAFF. The CDR3 DNA reads as TGTGCCAGCAGTTACTCGTTCCCCACTCGCACTGAAGCTTTCTTT.

The chain recombines TRBV6-2 or TRBV6-3 with TRBJ2-6, with D possibly TRBD1 on 6 matching bases. Germline CDR1 MNHEY, CDR2 SVGEGT. This CDR3 has 17 amino acids. Trimming shortened V by 5 bases and J by 0 bases, and 14 bases separated the two germline ends. The CDR3 nucleotides are TGTGCCAGCAGTACTCCGGGACACCTCTCTGGGGCCAACGTCCTGACTTTC. Translation: CASSTPGHLSGANVLTF.

The gene calls are TRBV11-3 and TRBJ2-4; D is tentatively TRBD1 or TRBD2 (6 bases each). V lost 1 base and J lost 8, with 9 bases in between. The CDR3 sequence is 13 residues long. Germline V CDR1 and CDR2: SGHNT, YENEEA. The CDR3 here is CASSLVRGDIQYF. The CDR3 DNA reads TGTGCCAGCAGCTTAGTGAGGGGGGACATTCAGTACTTC.

Ten or more counts support this clonotype. V is TRBV10-2 and J is TRBJ2-1; TRBD2 matches 11 bases. The germline V gene encodes CDR1 WSHSY and CDR2 SAAADI. This CDR3 has 16 residues. V was pared by 4 bases and J by 6 bases, with 8 bases of the junction left unmatched. CDR3 nucleotide sequence: TGCGCCAGCAGTGGTCAGTTACTAGCGGGAGTCAATGAGCAGTTCTTC. It encodes CASSGQLLAGVNEQFF.

This clonotype showed up many times. The V and J genes are TRBV7-2 and TRBJ2-2, with 10 bases that match TRBD2. This CDR3 has 16 amino acids. The junction had 9 bases not matched to a gene; V was cut back by 6 bases and J by 5 bases. Germline CDR1 reads SGHTA; CDR2 reads FQGNSA. The CDR3 reads CASSPSGRARTGELFF. Written as DNA, the CDR3 is TGTGCCAGCAGTCCAAGCGGGAGGGCCCGTACCGGGGAGCTGTTTTTT. Full variable domain (remainder filled in from reference TRBV7-2 and TRBJ2-2): GAGVSQSPSNKVTEKGKDVELRCDPISGHTALYWYRQSLGQGLEFLIYFQGNSAPDKSGLPSDRFSAERTGGSVSTLTIQRTQQEDSAVYLCASSPSGRARTGELFFGEGSRLTVL.